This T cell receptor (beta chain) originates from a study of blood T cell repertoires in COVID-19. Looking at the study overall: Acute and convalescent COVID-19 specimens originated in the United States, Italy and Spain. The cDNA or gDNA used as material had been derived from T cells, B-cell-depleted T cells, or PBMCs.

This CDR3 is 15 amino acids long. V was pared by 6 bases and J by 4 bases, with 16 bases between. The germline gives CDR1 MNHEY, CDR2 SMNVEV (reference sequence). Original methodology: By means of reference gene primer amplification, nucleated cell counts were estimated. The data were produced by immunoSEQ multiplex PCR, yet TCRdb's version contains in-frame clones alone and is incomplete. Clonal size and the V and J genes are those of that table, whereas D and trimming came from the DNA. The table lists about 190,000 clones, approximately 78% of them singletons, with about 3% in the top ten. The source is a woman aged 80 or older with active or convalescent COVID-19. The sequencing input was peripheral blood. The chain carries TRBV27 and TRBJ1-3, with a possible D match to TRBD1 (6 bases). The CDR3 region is CASRPTGPSGNTIYF. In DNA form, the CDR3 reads TGTGCCAGCAGGCCAACAGGGCCTTCAGGAAACACCATATATTTT.